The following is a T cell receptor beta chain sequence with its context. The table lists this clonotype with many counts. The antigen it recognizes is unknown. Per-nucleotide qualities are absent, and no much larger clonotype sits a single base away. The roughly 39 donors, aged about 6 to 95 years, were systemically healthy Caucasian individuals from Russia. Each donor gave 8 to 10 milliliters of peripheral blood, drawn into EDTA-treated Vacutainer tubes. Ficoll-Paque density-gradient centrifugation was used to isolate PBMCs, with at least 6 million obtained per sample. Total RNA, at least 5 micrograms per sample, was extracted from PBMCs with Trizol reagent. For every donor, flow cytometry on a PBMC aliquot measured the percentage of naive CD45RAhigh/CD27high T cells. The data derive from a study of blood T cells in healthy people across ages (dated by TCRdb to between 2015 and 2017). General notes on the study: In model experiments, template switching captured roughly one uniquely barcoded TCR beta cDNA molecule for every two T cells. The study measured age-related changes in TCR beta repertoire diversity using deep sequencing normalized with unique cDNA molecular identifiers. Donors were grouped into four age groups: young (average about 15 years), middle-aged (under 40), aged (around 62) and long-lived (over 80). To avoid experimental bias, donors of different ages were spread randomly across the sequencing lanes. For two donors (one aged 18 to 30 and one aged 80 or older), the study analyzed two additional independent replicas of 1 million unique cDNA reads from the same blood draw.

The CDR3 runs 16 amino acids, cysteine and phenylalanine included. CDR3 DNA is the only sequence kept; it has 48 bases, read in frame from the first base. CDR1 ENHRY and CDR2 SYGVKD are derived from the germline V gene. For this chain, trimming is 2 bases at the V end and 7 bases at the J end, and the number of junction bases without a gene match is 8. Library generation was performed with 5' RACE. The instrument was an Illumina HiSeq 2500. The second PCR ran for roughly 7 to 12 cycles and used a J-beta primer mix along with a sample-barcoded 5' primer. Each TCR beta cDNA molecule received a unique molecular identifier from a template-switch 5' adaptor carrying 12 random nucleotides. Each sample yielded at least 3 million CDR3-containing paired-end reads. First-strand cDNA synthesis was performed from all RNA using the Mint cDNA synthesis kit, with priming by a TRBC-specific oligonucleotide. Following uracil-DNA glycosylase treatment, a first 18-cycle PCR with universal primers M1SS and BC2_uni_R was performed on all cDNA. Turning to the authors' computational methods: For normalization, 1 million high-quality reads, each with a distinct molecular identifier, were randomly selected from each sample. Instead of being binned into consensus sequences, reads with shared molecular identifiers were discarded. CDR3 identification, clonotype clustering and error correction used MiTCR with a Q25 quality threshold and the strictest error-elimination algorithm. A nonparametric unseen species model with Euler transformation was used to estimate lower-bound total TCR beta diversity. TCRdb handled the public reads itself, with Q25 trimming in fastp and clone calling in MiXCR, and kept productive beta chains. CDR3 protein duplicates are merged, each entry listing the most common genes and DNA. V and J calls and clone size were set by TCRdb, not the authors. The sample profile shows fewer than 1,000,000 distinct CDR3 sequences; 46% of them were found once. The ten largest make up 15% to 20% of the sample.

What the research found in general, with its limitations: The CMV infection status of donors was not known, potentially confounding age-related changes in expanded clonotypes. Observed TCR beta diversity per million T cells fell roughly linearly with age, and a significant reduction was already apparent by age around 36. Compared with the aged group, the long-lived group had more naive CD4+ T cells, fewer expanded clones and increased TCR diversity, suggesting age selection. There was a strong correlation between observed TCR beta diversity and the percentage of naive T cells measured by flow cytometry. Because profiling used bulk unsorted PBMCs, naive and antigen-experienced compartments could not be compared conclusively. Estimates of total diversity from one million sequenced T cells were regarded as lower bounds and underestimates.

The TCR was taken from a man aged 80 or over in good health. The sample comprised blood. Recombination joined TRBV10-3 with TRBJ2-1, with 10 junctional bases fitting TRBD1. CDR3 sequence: CAISELRGTGENEQFF. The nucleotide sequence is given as TGTGCCATCAGTGAGCTGCGGGGGACAGGGGAGAATGAGCAGTTCTTC.